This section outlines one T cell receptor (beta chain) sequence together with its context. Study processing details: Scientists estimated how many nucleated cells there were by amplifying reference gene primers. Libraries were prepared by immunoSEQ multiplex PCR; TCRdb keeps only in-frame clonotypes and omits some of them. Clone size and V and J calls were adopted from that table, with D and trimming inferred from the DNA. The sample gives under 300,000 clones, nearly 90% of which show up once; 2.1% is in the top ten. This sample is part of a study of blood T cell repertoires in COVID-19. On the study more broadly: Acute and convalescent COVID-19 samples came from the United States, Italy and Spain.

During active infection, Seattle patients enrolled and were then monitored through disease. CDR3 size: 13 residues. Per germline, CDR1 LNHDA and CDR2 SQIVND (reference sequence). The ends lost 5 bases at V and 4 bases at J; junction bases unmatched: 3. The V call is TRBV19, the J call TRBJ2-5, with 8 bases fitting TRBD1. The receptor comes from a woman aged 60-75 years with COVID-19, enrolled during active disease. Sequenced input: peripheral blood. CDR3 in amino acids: CASSAQGGETQYF. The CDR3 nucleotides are TGTGCCAGTAGTGCACAGGGGGGAGAGACCCAGTACTTC.